This T cell receptor (beta chain) was captured by sequencing in a study of blood T cell repertoires in COVID-19. Across the study: PBMCs, B-cell-depleted T cells, or T cells provided the cDNA or gDNA that made up the material.

Repertoires were generated with immunoSEQ multiplex PCR, while TCRdb's copy carries only in-frame clones and drops some. The sample shows some 330,000 clones, nearly 90% of them seen only once. CDR1 and CDR2 from the germline V gene are MNHEY and SMNVEV (reference sequence). The CDR3 loop spans 14 amino acids. With 7 bases clipped from V and 4 bases from J, the junction kept 5 bases outside the gene matches. Sequencing used peripheral blood. J is TRBJ2-1 and V is TRBV27; 9 nucleotides line up with TRBD1. The sequence was collected from a woman aged 25 to 39 with COVID-19, enrolled during active disease. The CDR3 DNA sequence: TGTGCCAGCATGAGACAGGGGGTTTACAATGAGCAGTTCTTC. It specifies CASMRQGVYNEQFF.